Below, 21 T cell receptor beta chains from the same sample are listed, as sequenced in a study of persistence of HIV-infected CD4 T cells. Their antigens are not known. The immunoSEQ assay was version 4, run in survey mode. Some clones are missing from TCRdb's copy, which holds only in-frame ones; the method was immunoSEQ multiplex PCR. Of around 45,000 clones listed, just over 90% are singletons. Anti-CD3/anti-CD28 beads served as a nonspecific positive control stimulus. Sorting of responding CD4+ T cells relied on upregulated CD40 ligand together with CD69. The source was CD4+ T cells sorted from PBMCs after approximately 18-hour stimulation, collected from a patient who received antiretroviral therapy. Every receptor here comes from an adult man with HIV who was CMV-seropositive.

The gene calls are TRBV29-1 and TRBJ2-3; 7 nucleotides agree with TRBD2. Germline lookup yields CDR1 SQVTM and CDR2 ANQGSEA. CDR3 length: 15 amino acids. Trimming cost V 1 base and J 0 bases; bases outside gene matches: 4. The CDR3 loop reads CSVEGGRESTDTQYF. The CDR3 DNA is TGCAGCGTTGAAGGGGGGAGGGAAAGCACAGATACGCAGTATTTT.

The rearrangement joins TRBV7-9 to TRBJ2-1, with unresolved D. Germline-derived CDR1 and CDR2 are SEHNR and FQNEAQ (reference sequence). The CDR3 spans 16 residues. The V end lost 1 base, the J end lost 3 bases, and 13 bases lay between the germline ends. The CDR3 region is CASSLEIGNFYNEQFF. CDR3 coding DNA: TGTGCCAGCAGCTTAGAAATAGGGAACTTCTACAATGAGCAGTTCTTC. Looking up the rest from reference TRBV7-9 and TRBJ2-1 gives the full variable domain: DTGVSQNPRHKITKRGQNVTFRCDPISEHNRLYWYRQTLGQGPEFLTYFQNEAQLEKSRLLSDRFSAERPKGSFSTLEIQRTEQGDSAMYLCASSLEIGNFYNEQFFGPGTRLTVL.

The chain employs TRBV6-1 and TRBJ1-4; D not resolved. Germline assignment: CDR1 MNHNS and CDR2 SASEGT. The V gene lost 0 bases and the J gene lost 4 bases, with 9 bases spanning the gap. This CDR3 comprises 15 residues. In DNA, the CDR3 is TGTGCCAGCAGTGAAGCGATAGGGCTTAATGAAAAACTGTTTTTT. It codes for CASSEAIGLNEKLFF.

The chain combines TRBV6-6 with TRBJ2-4; TRBD2 is a possible D gene (7 bases). Germline CDR1 and CDR2: MNHNY and SVGAGI (reference sequence). This CDR3 is built from 19 residues. V lost 5 bases, J lost 3 bases, and 26 bases lay in between. The CDR3 DNA reads TGTGCCAGCAGTCCCCTCGGGGGGCAGTTTTTGGTAGACAAAAACATTCAGTACTTC. Translated: CASSPLGGQFLVDKNIQYF.

The chain is built from TRBV5-1 and TRBJ2-3, with a weak D call TRBD1 (6 bases). CDR1 SGHRS and CDR2 YFSETQ come from the germline V gene. With 4 bases removed from V and 0 bases from J, the gap between germline ends came to 9 bases. The CDR3 is 14 residues long. CDR3: CASSVTGSTDTQYF. In DNA, the CDR3 is TGCGCCAGCAGCGTTACAGGGAGCACAGATACGCAGTATTTT.

V is TRBV21-1 and J is TRBJ1-2. TRBV21-1 has pseudogene status. The CDR3 sequence is 18 residues long. The chain's CDR3 is CASSKGQDGDEVNYGYTF. Written as DNA, the CDR3 is TGTGCCAGCAGCAAAGGCCAGGACGGAGACGAGGTTAACTATGGCTACACCTTC.

J is TRBJ2-1 and V is TRBV2, with D tentatively TRBD2 (7 bases). Trimming left V 8 bases short and J 2 bases short, with 16 bases between. CDR1 and CDR2 (germline): SNHLY, FYNNEI. The CDR3 contains 15 residues. The CDR3 DNA reads TGTGCCAGCGGCCGGGGGGCAAACACCTACAATGAGCAGTTCTTC. Its translation is CASGRGANTYNEQFF.

This chain connects TRBV3-1 (or the pseudogene TRBV3-2) to TRBJ2-3; TRBD2 agrees at 9 bases. The CDR3 has 16 residues. The ends lost 5 bases at V and 3 bases at J; junction bases unmatched: 9. Germline V gene data show CDR1 as LGHDT and CDR2 as YNNKEL (reference sequence). CDR3 in DNA: TGTGCCAGCAGCTACCTTAGCGGGGGCAAAACAGATACGCAGTATTTT. Its protein product is CASSYLSGGKTDTQYF.

The V gene is TRBV24-1, the J gene TRBJ2-3; D remains ambiguous. This CDR3 contains 14 residues. Deletions cut 2 bases from V and 2 bases from J, with 7 bases between. From germline, CDR1 is KGHDR and CDR2 SFDVKD. CDR3 amino acids: CATSDSDVTDTQYF. The CDR3, as DNA: TGTGCCACCAGTGATTCTGACGTCACAGATACGCAGTATTTT.

The genes are TRBV5-6 and TRBJ1-5; no definite D call. The CDR3 runs 13 residues. The V end was cut by 1 base, the J end by 4 bases, with 6 bases between. Per germline, CDR1 SGHDT and CDR2 YYEEEE. CDR3 loop: CASSLNRNQPQHF. The CDR3, as DNA: TGTGCCAGCAGCTTGAACAGAAATCAGCCCCAGCATTTT. The whole variable domain, remainder taken from reference TRBV5-6 and TRBJ1-5, is DAGVTQSPTHLIKTRGQQVTLRCSPKSGHDTVSWYQQALGQGPQFIFQYYEEEERQRGNFPDRFSGHQFPNYSSELNVNALLLGDSALYLCASSLNRNQPQHFGDGTRLSIL.

A note on this clone: Other nucleotide sequences in the sample specify the same CDR3. The rearrangement links TRBV9 to TRBJ2-2, with D possibly matching TRBD2 (5 bases). The V gene's germline CDR1 is SGDLS and CDR2 YYNGEE. The V and J ends lost 2 bases and 5 bases respectively, with 10 bases between them. The CDR3 spans 14 residues. The CDR3 coding sequence is TGTGCCAGCAGCGTCGGGCGGGTGACCGGGGAGCTGTTTTTT. It codes for CASSVGRVTGELFF.

The rearrangement joins TRBV6-6 to TRBJ2-7; 7 bases line up with TRBD2. The CDR3 spans 15 residues. CDR1 is MNHNY, CDR2 SVGAGI, per germline (reference sequence). J gave up 0 bases and V 6 bases, and 8 bases lay outside the gene matches. The chain's CDR3 is CASSPAGGFSYEQYF. The CDR3 nucleotides are TGTGCCAGCAGCCCCGCCGGGGGGTTCTCCTACGAGCAGTACTTC.

This chain uses TRBV6-1 with TRBJ1-4; perhaps TRBD1 as D (6 bases). This CDR3 contains 15 residues. Germline CDR1 and CDR2: MNHNS and SASEGT. With 2 bases removed from V and 5 bases from J, the gap between germline ends came to 12 bases. In nucleotides, the CDR3 is TGTGCCAGCAGTGAATGGGGGGCAGGAAATGAAAAACTGTTTTTT. Protein: CASSEWGAGNEKLFF.

The chain has TRBV5-1 and TRBJ1-2; a possible D gene is TRBD1 (5 bases). The ends were cut back, 1 base at V and 4 bases at J, with 11 bases in the middle. This CDR3 spans 14 amino acids. The germline V gene encodes CDR1 SGHRS and CDR2 YFSETQ. The DNA for the CDR3 is TGCGCCAGCAGCTTGAGCGAGGGGATCTATGGCTACACCTTC. Translated: CASSLSEGIYGYTF.

The chain recombines TRBV25-1 with TRBJ2-1; tentatively, D is TRBD2 (6 bases). Germline CDR1 reads MGHDK; CDR2 reads SYGVNS. The CDR3 is 14 amino acids. V was shortened by 4 bases and J by 7 bases, with 14 bases between the two germline ends. CDR3 residues: CASSGDSRVNEQFF. CDR3 in DNA: TGTGCCAGCAGTGGGGACTCCCGGGTGAATGAGCAGTTCTTC.

The V and J genes are TRBV21-1 and TRBJ1-2; no DNA check was done on the table's D call, TRBD1. TRBV21-1 is a documented pseudogene. The length of the CDR3 is 18 residues. The CDR3, as DNA: TGTGCCAGCAGCAAAAGGTCGGACAGGGGATGTGAAAGAAGTGGCTACACCTTC. As protein: CASSKRSDRGCERSGYTF.

The rearrangement joins TRBV27 to TRBJ2-7, with 10 bases lining up with TRBD2. The V gene end was trimmed by 5 bases and the J gene end by 4 bases; junction bases not matched to a gene: 11. The CDR3 sequence is 16 residues long. Germline assignment: CDR1 MNHEY and CDR2 SMNVEV (reference sequence). The DNA for the CDR3 is TGTGCCAGCAGTGCCTCCCCGAGCGGGGGGGTGTACGAGCAGTACTTC. Translated, it gives CASSASPSGGVYEQYF.

The V call is TRBV7-9, the J call TRBJ2-1, with TRBD2 matching over 13 bases. The V gene end was trimmed by 5 bases and the J gene end by 7 bases; junction bases not matched to a gene: 5. Germline CDR1 is SEHNR and CDR2 is FQNEAQ (reference sequence). The CDR3 is 15 residues long. CDR3 DNA sequence: TGTGCCAGCAGCACTAGCGGGGGGGCCGGGAATGAGCAGTTCTTC. It is translated as CASSTSGGAGNEQFF.

This clone came up once. This chain uses TRBV6-5 with TRBJ2-7, with D perhaps TRBD1 (5 bases). This CDR3 contains 13 residues. Germline CDR1 and CDR2: MNHEY and SVGAGI. V was clipped by 6 bases and J by 2 bases, with 11 bases between them. The CDR3 is CASRRTGAYEQYF. DNA for the CDR3: TGTGCCAGCAGACGAACAGGAGCCTACGAGCAGTACTTC.

This clone was picked up a small number of times. The chain uses TRBV6-1 and TRBJ2-2, with a possible D match to TRBD2 (6 bases). Germline V lookup: CDR1 MNHNS, CDR2 SASEGT. This CDR3 has 14 residues. Trimming removed 3 bases at V and 3 bases at J, with 8 bases between. The CDR3 here is CASSDRGYTGELFF. CDR3 nucleotides: TGTGCCAGCAGTGACCGGGGGTACACCGGGGAGCTGTTTTTT.

This chain's CDR3 is CASSWGGHGNQPQHF. CDR3 sequence (DNA): TGTGCCAGCAGTTGGGGTGGGCACGGCAATCAGCCCCAGCATTTT. The V and J genes are TRBV28 and TRBJ1-5; no clear D. Deletions cut 4 bases from V and 2 bases from J, with 12 bases between. The CDR3 contains 15 residues. CDR1 is MDHEN, CDR2 SYDVKM, per germline.